This TCR beta chain comes out of a study of cytomegalovirus exposure and HLA in healthy donors. For the study at large: Among the roughly 400 genotyped donors, 65% to 85% were placed in the Caucasian-associated ancestry cluster. General study points: Available immune exposure information covered CMV serostatus only. What a later analysis showed was that several of the most significant clusters appeared linked to common viral pathogens. In a later analysis, a missense DCLRE1C variant was linked to TCR beta V- and J-gene trimming.

Of note for this clone: Its antigen remains unknown.

Germline CDR1 and CDR2: LNHNV and YYDKDF (reference sequence). The CDR3 is made up of 15 amino acids. Trimming took 0 bases from V and 4 from J, leaving 12 bases between them. 13 Jbeta primers and 60 Vbeta primers were used for the PCR. The data were produced by immunoSEQ multiplex PCR, yet TCRdb's version contains in-frame clones alone and is incomplete. The sample table includes approximately 210,000 clones. The chain couples TRBV15 to TRBJ1-1; weak D call: TRBD1 (6 bases). This receptor was taken from a woman in her 30s in good health and CMV-seropositive. Sequencing was done on a sample of PBMCs. In DNA form, the CDR3 reads TGTGCCACCAGCAGAGATACCTGGGGGCTCACTGAAGCTTTCTTT. It translates to CATSRDTWGLTEAFF.